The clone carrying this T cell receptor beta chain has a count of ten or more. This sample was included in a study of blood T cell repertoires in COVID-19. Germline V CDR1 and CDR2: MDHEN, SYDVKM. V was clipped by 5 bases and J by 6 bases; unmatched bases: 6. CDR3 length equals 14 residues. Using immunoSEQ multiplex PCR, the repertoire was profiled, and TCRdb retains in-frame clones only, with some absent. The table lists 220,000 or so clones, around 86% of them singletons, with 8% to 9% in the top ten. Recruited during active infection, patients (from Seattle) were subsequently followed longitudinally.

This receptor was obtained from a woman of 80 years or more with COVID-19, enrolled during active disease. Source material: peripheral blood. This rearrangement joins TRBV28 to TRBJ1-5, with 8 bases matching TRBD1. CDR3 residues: CASSPDRGGQPQHF. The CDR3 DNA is TGTGCCAGCAGTCCCGACAGGGGCGGTCAGCCCCAGCATTTT.